A selection of T cell receptor beta chains follows, all from one sample in a study of blood T cell repertoires in COVID-19. Only in-frame clones appear in the TCRdb table, and some are missing; sequencing was by immunoSEQ multiplex PCR. The sample lists approximately 220,000 clones, 65% to 90% occurring once. Sequenced sample: peripheral blood. The receptors were gathered from a man aged 50 to 60 with acute or convalescent COVID-19. CDR3s include the opening cysteine and the closing phenylalanine or tryptophan. A row's size may be missing; if present it is once, few, many or a size class.

CAIRTGTARESPLHF	TRBV10-3	-	TRBJ1-6
CASTGGQTYSYEQYF	TRBV6-6	-	TRBJ2-7
CASGTGGTDTQYF	TRBV7-3	-	TRBJ2-3
CAWRVAGTANTEAFF	TRBV30	-	TRBJ1-1
CASSSDRQTKLNYGYTF	TRBV19	-	TRBJ1-2
CASSVLNYGYTF	TRBV19	-	TRBJ1-2
CAISEGTGVNSSSGANVLTF	TRBV10-3	-	TRBJ2-6
CASSLGTNTEAFF	TRBV12-3/TRBV12-4	-	TRBJ1-1
CASSPPPGQGAGYTGELFF	TRBV7-7	once	TRBJ2-2
CASQDRGLASSNQPQHF	TRBV2	-	TRBJ1-5
CASSSPEGRDYGYTF	TRBV6-6	-	TRBJ1-2
CASSLAEAGVNTEAFF	TRBV5-1	-	TRBJ1-1
CASSRLGLLMNTEAFF	TRBV19	-	TRBJ1-1
CASSGQGYYNSPLHF	TRBV9	-	TRBJ1-6
CASSTRQGAWGEAFF	TRBV19	-	TRBJ1-1
CASSGPRRGGTEAFF	TRBV9	few	TRBJ1-1
CASSQVDRKDNEQFF	TRBV4-2	-	TRBJ2-1
CASSLGQGHQPQHF	TRBV7-9	-	TRBJ1-5
CASSEAGRGWSDTQYF	TRBV6-1	-	TRBJ2-3